The 20 T cell receptor beta chains reported below all come from one sample, sequenced in a study of tissue T cells after allogeneic stem cell transplantation. Here immunoSEQ multiplex PCR was the method, and the copy in TCRdb shows in-frame clones only, minus some. The sample gives tens of thousands of clones, around 73% of which show up once; about 0.71% is in the top ten. The sample taken for sequencing was sorted cells pooled from one or two spleens. These receptors were collected from a pool of C57BL/6 mice in good health.

With respect to this clone: Gene names and germline refer to mouse. The read terminates 1 residue ahead of where the CDR3 ends, so the germline J gene completes it. The chain is built from TRBV2 and TRBJ1-1; 8 bases map to TRBD1. The CDR3 loop spans 15 amino acids. J was trimmed by 0 bases and V by 0 bases; bases with no gene match: 0. Germline lookup yields CDR1 LGHNA and CDR2 YSYQKL. CDR3 bases read: TGTGCCAGCAGCCAAGACAGGGGGCCAAACACAGAAGTCTTC. Translating it yields CASSQDRGPNTEVF. In full, the CDR3 reads CASSQDRGPNTEVFF.

This clone showed up just a few times. The germline and genes are mouse ones. Sequencing ends 1 residue short of the CDR3 end; the germline J gene provides the rest. The V and J genes are TRBV13-1 and TRBJ2-7; 10 nucleotides align to TRBD2. Trimming at V came to 1 base and at J to 7 bases, leaving 2 bases not matched to a gene. The length of the CDR3 is 13 residues. Germline V gene data show CDR1 as NSHNY and CDR2 as SYGAGN. This CDR3 is CASSDNWGGEQYF. CDR3 DNA (partial): TGTGCCAGCAGTGATAACTGGGGGGGAGAACAGTAC.

As regards this clone: Gene names denote mouse genes. The sequenced CDR3 bases are TGTGCCAGCAGTCCCGGGACAACAAACTCCGACTACACC. It specifies CASSPGTTNSDYT. The whole CDR3 region reads CASSPGTTNSDYTF. The chain recombines TRBV13-3 with TRBJ1-2; D is perhaps TRBD1 (6 bases). Read coverage stops 1 residue before the CDR3 terminus; the germline J gene supplies the remainder. The CDR3 is made up of 14 amino acids. Looked up from germline, CDR1 is NNHDY and CDR2 is SYVADS. Trimming took 4 bases from V and 0 from J, leaving 10 bases between them.

On this clone itself: At one end, the junction sequence differs from germline, possibly due to a read error. Gene names and germline match the mouse. The CDR3 end falls 1 residue outside the read, so it is completed with the germline J gene. This specimen includes other DNA sequences encoding the same CDR3. This chain joins TRBV1 and TRBJ2-3; D gene uncertain. The CDR3 covers 12 residues. Germline lookup yields CDR1 NSQYPW and CDR2 LRSPGD (reference sequence). The covered CDR3 bases are TGCACCTGCTGGGCTAGTGCAGAGACGCTGTAT. Amino acid sequence: CTCWASAETLY. The CDR3 reads in full as CTCWASAETLYF. The whole variable domain, filled in from reference TRBV1 and TRBJ2-3, reads VTLLEQNPRWRLVPRGQAVNLRCILKNSQYPWMSWYQQDLQKQLQWLFTLRSPGDKEVKSLPGADYLATRVTDTELRLQVANMSQGRTLYCTCWASAETLYFGSGTRLTVL.

Of note for this clone: One junction end does not reproduce the germline sequence, and a read error may be involved. Here the gene names and germline are mouse. Coverage ceases 1 residue before the CDR3 finishes, and the germline J gene fills in the end. This sequence joins TRBV15 and TRBJ2-7; 7 positions agree with TRBD2. The CDR3 contains 14 residues. Germline V gene sequence: CDR1 SGHND, CDR2 FRSKSL. The CDR3 DNA, read in part, is TGTGCCAGCGGTTTAGAGGCTGGGGGCTATGAACAGTAC. This sequence encodes CASGLEAGGYEQY. The full CDR3 protein is CASGLEAGGYEQYF.

This clone was observed a handful of times. Mouse names are used for the genes. Read coverage stops 1 residue before the CDR3 terminus; the germline J gene supplies the remainder. The chain combines TRBV14 with TRBJ2-7; the D gene is possibly TRBD1 (6 bases). Trimming cost V 5 bases and J 3 bases, with 9 bases left between them. The germline V gene encodes CDR1 SGHDT and CDR2 FRDEAV. The CDR3 has 12 residues. This chain's CDR3 is CASRRTVYEQYF. The covered CDR3 bases are TGTGCCAGCAGGAGGACAGTCTATGAACAGTAC.

Regarding this clone: The germline and genes are mouse ones. The read gets to within 1 residue of the CDR3 end, and the germline J gene fills in the rest. The chain has TRBV16 and TRBJ2-4; 10 nucleotides align to TRBD2. In germline, CDR1 is SGHSA, CDR2 FRNQAP. This CDR3 is built from 15 residues. The junction had 5 bases not matched to a gene; V was cut back by 0 bases and J by 8 bases. Incomplete CDR3 DNA: TGTGCAAGCAGCTTAGACTGGGGGGGCGCGGGCACCTTGTAC. Translation: CASSLDWGGAGTLY. The entire CDR3 reads CASSLDWGGAGTLYF.

Notes on this clone: The gene symbols are mouse symbols. With the read ending 1 residue before the CDR3 end, the germline J gene is used to fill in that end. The chain is built from TRBV13-1 and TRBJ2-3; D may be TRBD2 (8 bases). The ends were cut back, 0 bases at V and 1 base at J, with 12 bases in the middle. CDR3 length: 16 amino acids. CDR1 and CDR2 (germline): NSHNY, SYGAGN. Incomplete CDR3 DNA: TGTGCCAGCAGTGATGCAGGGGGGGCCGGTGCAGAAACGCTGTAT. Its protein product is CASSDAGGAGAETLY. The complete CDR3 sequence is CASSDAGGAGAETLYF.

Comments on this clone: Gene names refer to mouse genes. The read gets to within 1 residue of the CDR3 end, and the germline J gene fills in the rest. The chain couples TRBV13-2 to TRBJ1-3; 12 nucleotides line up with TRBD1. J was trimmed by 6 bases and V by 3 bases; bases with no gene match: 7. The CDR3 spans 16 residues. CDR1 NNHNN and CDR2 SYGAGS come from the germline V gene (reference sequence). This chain's CDR3 is CASGGHGTGGENTLYF. Partial CDR3 DNA: TGTGCCAGCGGTGGGCACGGGACAGGGGGCGAAAATACGCTCTAT.

As concerns this clone: All gene names here are mouse names. CDR3 region: CTCSALQGEDTQYF. CDR3 DNA, as far as it was read: TGCACCTGCAGTGCCCTACAGGGGGAAGACACCCAGTAC. The chain links TRBV1 to TRBJ2-5; the match to TRBD1 covers 8 bases. The read ends 1 residue shy of where the CDR3 ends; the end is completed using the germline J gene. The germline V gene encodes CDR1 NSQYPW and CDR2 LRSPGD (reference sequence). V lost 3 bases and J lost 4; bases outside the gene matches: 3. The CDR3 covers 14 residues.

As for this clone: Gene names are mouse gene names. The sequence runs out 1 residue before the end of the CDR3; the remainder is reconstructed from the germline J gene. V and J are TRBV20 and TRBJ2-5; D gene ambiguous. Germline V lookup: CDR1 GFQATS, CDR2 STVNSAI. The CDR3 consists of 13 residues. Trimming cost V 0 bases and J 5 bases, with 9 bases left between them. The CDR3 bases that were read are TGTGGTGCTAGGGAACGTAGAGGAGACACCCAGTAC. It codes for CGARERRGDTQY. The CDR3 in full is CGARERRGDTQYF. Based on the CDR3 plus reference TRBV20 and TRBJ2-5, the full variable domain is GALVYQYPRRTICKSGTSMRMECQAVGFQATSVAWYRQSPQKTFELIALSTVNSAIKYEQNFTQEKFPISHPNLSFSSMTVLNAYLEDRGLYLCGARERRGDTQYFGPGTRLLVL.

As regards this clone: The genes are named according to mouse. The read halts 1 residue ahead of the CDR3 end, with the missing end drawn from the germline J gene. This chain connects TRBV3 to TRBJ2-5; D might be TRBD1 (5 bases). With 1 base removed from V and 0 bases from J, the gap between germline ends came to 5 bases. The CDR3 consists of 14 residues. Germline V gives CDR1 SNHLY, CDR2 FYNGKV (reference sequence). The CDR3 loop is CASSLDRNQDTQYF. CDR3 bases read: TGTGCCAGCAGCTTAGACAGGAACCAAGACACCCAGTAC. Variable domain in full (rest from reference TRBV3 and TRBJ2-5): GPKVLQIPSHQIIDMGQMVTLNCDPVSNHLYFYWYKQILGQQMEFLVNFYNGKVMEKSKLFKDQFSVERPDGSYFTLKIQPTALEDSAVYFCASSLDRNQDTQYFGPGTRLLVL.

Regarding this clone: Germline and genes here are mouse. The read halts 1 residue ahead of the CDR3 end, with the missing end drawn from the germline J gene. This chain joins TRBV13-2 and TRBJ2-5, with TRBD2 identical over 9 bases. The CDR3 loop spans 14 amino acids. J gave up 5 bases and V 2 bases, and 3 bases lay outside the gene matches. Germline-derived CDR1 and CDR2 are NNHNN and SYGAGS (reference sequence). The CDR3 region is CASGDTWGGDTQYF. Incomplete CDR3 DNA: TGTGCCAGCGGTGACACCTGGGGGGGAGACACCCAGTAC.

About this clone: Genes and germline come from the mouse. Incomplete CDR3 DNA: TGTGGTGCTAGGGATGTGGGGGGGAGTGCAGAAACGCTGTAT. This encodes CGARDVGGSAETLY. The CDR3 as a whole reads CGARDVGGSAETLYF. The genes are TRBV20 and TRBJ2-3; 8 bases are shared with TRBD2. The read ends 1 residue shy of where the CDR3 ends; the end is completed using the germline J gene. The CDR3 has 15 amino acids. Germline CDR1 and CDR2: GFQATS and STVNSAI. V shed 0 bases, J shed 0 bases, and the junction held 2 bases outside the gene matches.

Of note for this clone: All gene names here are mouse names. With the read ending 1 residue before the CDR3 end, the germline J gene is used to fill in that end. The chain is built from TRBV3 and TRBJ2-7, with D possibly being TRBD2 (5 bases). Looked up from germline, CDR1 is SNHLY and CDR2 is FYNGKV (reference sequence). V was shortened by 1 base and J by 7 bases, with 8 bases between the two germline ends. The CDR3 has 12 residues. The CDR3 here is CASSLVGREQYF. CDR3 DNA (partial): TGTGCCAGCAGCTTAGTGGGGAGAGAACAGTAC.

A remark on this clone: Gene names are mouse gene names. The CDR3 end falls 1 residue outside the read, so it is completed with the germline J gene. This chain connects TRBV13-2 to TRBJ2-3; a possible D gene is TRBD1 (6 bases). The germline V gene has CDR1 NNHNN and CDR2 SYGAGS (reference sequence). The CDR3 sequence is 15 residues long. The V gene lost 0 bases and the J gene lost 4 bases, with 12 bases spanning the gap. The CDR3 here is CASGDAAGASETLYF. The DNA read from the CDR3 is TGTGCCAGCGGTGATGCAGCAGGGGCATCAGAAACGCTGTAT.

Details on this clone: Gene labels here are mouse ones. The read gets to within 1 residue of the CDR3 end, and the germline J gene fills in the rest. The rearrangement links TRBV13-1 to TRBJ2-7, with a tentative D call TRBD2 (6 bases). V was cut by 2 bases and J by 0 bases, with 6 bases left in between. This CDR3 contains 13 residues. Germline loops: CDR1 NSHNY, CDR2 SYGAGN. The part of the CDR3 DNA that was read is TGTGCCAGCAGTGAGGACTGCTCCTATGAACAGTAC. It encodes CASSEDCSYEQY. Given in full, the CDR3 is CASSEDCSYEQYF.

For this clone: Gene and germline names: mouse. The read ends 1 residue early relative to the CDR3; the germline J gene fills the gap. The chain is built from TRBV3 and TRBJ2-7, with 8 bases fitting TRBD2. This CDR3 is 13 amino acids long. Losses at the gene ends were 3 bases for V and 6 bases for J; bases not matched to a gene: 4. Germline V gene lookup returns CDR1 SNHLY and CDR2 FYNGKV (reference sequence). The CDR3 bases that were read are TGTGCCAGCAGCTTGGGACTGGAAGGTGAACAGTAC. Translated, it gives CASSLGLEGEQY. The entire CDR3 reads CASSLGLEGEQYF.

This clone has just a few counts. All gene names here are mouse names. Coverage ceases 1 residue before the CDR3 finishes, and the germline J gene fills in the end. The chain recombines TRBV23 with TRBJ2-7; TRBD1 is taken as the D call from the table, unchecked against the DNA. The CDR3 runs to 14 residues. CDR1 and CDR2 (germline): KGHTA, FQNQQP. CDR3 DNA (partial): TGCTCCAGCAGTCACAGGACAGGGGGATATGAACAGTAC. It specifies CSSSHRTGGYEQY. The whole CDR3 reads CSSSHRTGGYEQYF.

Details on this clone: Mouse gene names apply. Read data end 1 residue before the CDR3 end; the end is taken from the germline J gene. The rearrangement joins TRBV14 to TRBJ2-7; 9 bases are a match to TRBD2. This CDR3 region has 14 residues. Losses at the gene ends were 6 bases for V and 4 bases for J; bases not matched to a gene: 8. Per the germline V gene, CDR1 is SGHDT and CDR2 is FRDEAV. Incomplete CDR3 DNA: TGTGCCAGCACCTCCGGGACTGGGCCTTATGAACAGTAC. Amino acid sequence: CASTSGTGPYEQY. The CDR3, in full, reads CASTSGTGPYEQYF. The full variable domain, rest sourced from reference TRBV14 and TRBJ2-7, is EAGVTQSPRYAVLQEGQAVSFWCDPISGHDTLYWYQQPRDQGPQLLVYFRDEAVIDNSQLPSDRFSAVRPKGTNSTLKIQSAKQGDTATYLCASTSGTGPYEQYFGPGTRLTVL.